The present T cell receptor (beta chain) was sequenced within a study of metastatic and nonmetastatic thyroid tumors. Study-level findings and limits: Significantly greater TCR beta diversity was reportedly found in malignant thyroid tumors than in benign nodules (in blood and tumor).

As processed by the authors: A classifier for distant metastasis in papillary thyroid cancer was constructed using CDR3 differences observed across clinicopathological groups. TCRdb ran MiXCR on the PCR reads. The V and J calls were not made by the authors but by TCRdb's processing. This table has about 59,000 clones, 15% to 20% appearing once. This clone was seen at least ten times. Antigen specificity is unknown. A much larger clone lies one base from this, so it may be a read error. Every patient underwent thyroid surgery untreated. The source of this sequence is a male donor with papillary thyroid cancer or a benign thyroid nodule (not recorded which). Some clones in this sample may be carry-over from other donors' samples. Sequencing input: blood.

The CDR3 nucleotides are TGTGCCAGTATGGACAGGGGGTACACCGGGGAGCTGTTTTTT. This translates into CASMDRGYTGELFF. The rearrangement joins TRBV12-3 or TRBV12-4 to TRBJ2-2; 10 bases agree with TRBD1. This CDR3 region has 14 residues. The trim removed 9 bases at V and 3 bases at J, leaving 4 bases unmatched.